One sample yielded the 24 T cell receptor beta chains listed below, sequenced in a study of PD-1 blockade in mismatch repair-deficient tumors. The assay was immunoSEQ multiplex PCR, and TCRdb's table has in-frame clones only and misses some. The data contain roughly 120,000 clones, about nine tenths of them seen just once; the ten biggest clones take up about 12%. The source was peripheral blood, collected about 17 months after starting pembrolizumab. All receptors come from an adult with mismatch repair-deficient cancer.

The V and J genes are TRBV14 and TRBJ2-7, with 7 positions matching TRBD1. Trimming at V came to 1 base and at J to 0 bases, leaving 12 bases not matched to a gene. CDR1 is SGHDN, CDR2 FVKESK, per germline. CDR3 size: 18 residues. This chain's CDR3 is CASSQGVLTGLYSYEQYF. CDR3 coding DNA: TGTGCCAGCAGCCAAGGGGTGTTGACAGGGCTTTACTCCTACGAGCAGTACTTC. The whole variable domain, filled in from reference TRBV14 and TRBJ2-7, reads EAGVTQFPSHSVIEKGQTVTLRCDPISGHDNLYWYRRVMGKEIKFLLHFVKESKQDESGMPNNRFLAERTGGTYSTLKVQPAELEDSGVYFCASSQGVLTGLYSYEQYFGPGTRLTVT.

A single count supports this clone. This chain joins TRBV7-9 and TRBJ2-1; 7 bases match TRBD2. J lost 3 bases, V lost 4 bases, and 6 bases had no gene match. This CDR3 has 15 amino acids. From germline, CDR1 is SEHNR and CDR2 FQNEAQ (reference sequence). The CDR3 DNA follows: TGTGCCAGCAGCTCCCCCGGGACTATCTACAATGAGCAGTTCTTC. Its translation: CASSSPGTIYNEQFF.

The rearrangement uses TRBV6-6 and TRBJ2-5; TRBD1 matches 7 bases. The CDR3 has 16 amino acids. Germline loops: CDR1 MNHNY, CDR2 SVGAGI (reference sequence). With 5 bases clipped from V and 0 bases from J, the junction kept 9 bases outside the gene matches. CDR3 DNA sequence: TGTGCCAGCAGTACTCTGGGGACAGAATACCAAGAGACCCAGTACTTC. Residues: CASSTLGTEYQETQYF.

This rearrangement joins TRBV28 to TRBJ2-2, with D unclear. From germline, CDR1 is MDHEN and CDR2 SYDVKM. V was pared by 3 bases and J by 0 bases, with 26 bases between. The CDR3 extends over 21 amino acids. CDR3 loop: CASSFVMERPPGFANTGELFF. CDR3 nucleotide sequence: TGTGCCAGCAGTTTTGTTATGGAGCGACCCCCCGGGTTTGCGAACACCGGGGAGCTGTTTTTT.

J is TRBJ2-1 and V is TRBV12-5; D gene uncertain. V lost 0 bases, J lost 7 bases, and 10 bases lay in between. CDR1 LGHNT and CDR2 FRNRAP come from the germline V gene. The CDR3 has 14 residues. The CDR3 region is CASGLVPGINEQFF. DNA of the CDR3: TGTGCTAGTGGTTTGGTACCTGGGATTAATGAGCAGTTCTTC.

The V call is TRBV29-1, the J call TRBJ2-1; D uncertain. The CDR3 is made up of 15 amino acids. V lost 0 bases, J lost 2 bases, and 11 bases lay in between. CDR1 SQVTM and CDR2 ANQGSEA come from the germline V gene. This CDR3 reads CSVEDRLGTYNEQFF. The DNA of the CDR3 is TGCAGCGTTGAAGATAGGCTAGGAACCTACAATGAGCAGTTCTTC.

A few counts support this clone. Here the CDR3 DNA reads TGTGCCAGTAGTATGGATGGGGAGACCCAGTACTTC. Translating it yields CASSMDGETQYF. The gene calls are TRBV19 and TRBJ2-5; D gene ambiguous. Deletions cut 3 bases from V and 5 bases from J, with 7 bases between. The CDR3 length is 12 residues. CDR1 and CDR2 (germline): LNHDA, SQIVND (reference sequence).

The chain combines TRBV5-1 with TRBJ2-7, with D hard to call. Germline CDR1 and CDR2: SGHRS and YFSETQ. V was pared by 0 bases and J by 5 bases, with 9 bases between. This CDR3 contains 13 residues. CDR3 sequence reads: CASSLERVHEQYF. The CDR3 region has the DNA TGCGCCAGCAGCTTGGAAAGGGTCCACGAGCAGTACTTC.

About this clone itself: This likely comes from a read error, as the CDR3 has no conserved phenylalanine or tryptophan at its end. No DNA is shown, since the ends of the CDR3 on it are uncertain; the CDR3 is the one TCRdb lists. The J gene is TRBJ1-4, the V gene TRBV21-1; the listed D gene, TRBD1, was not tested against the DNA. TRBV21-1 is a pseudogene segment. The CDR3 numbers 11 amino acids, ends counted. The CDR3 reads CASSKDRGRFL.

CDR3: CASSQDRVGETQYF. The CDR3 nucleotides are TGCGCCAGCAGCCAAGATCGGGTCGGCGAGACCCAGTACTTC. This chain uses TRBV4-3 with TRBJ2-5; D unresolved. Germline assignment: CDR1 LGHNA and CDR2 YSLEER. The ends were cut back, 0 bases at V and 5 bases at J, with 10 bases in the middle. The CDR3 is 14 residues long.

In DNA form, the CDR3 reads TGCGCCAGCAGCCAAGACCTAAGCGGGAGGGCTTACAATGAGCAGTTCTTC. This translates into CASSQDLSGRAYNEQFF. This chain uses TRBV4-1 with TRBJ2-1, with 10 bases fitting TRBD2. Per germline, CDR1 MGHRA and CDR2 YSYEKL. The length of the CDR3 is 17 residues. Unmatched junction bases numbered 6, after V lost 0 bases and J lost 4 bases.

CDR3 protein: CASSRHSQSRAYEQYF. Written as DNA, the CDR3 is TGTGCCAGTAGTCGACATAGCCAGAGCCGTGCCTACGAGCAGTACTTC. This chain links TRBV19 with TRBJ2-7, with no clear D. The CDR3 has 16 residues. The germline V gene has CDR1 LNHDA and CDR2 SQIVND (reference sequence). Trimming shortened V by 5 bases and J by 2 bases, and 19 bases separated the two germline ends.

This chain connects TRBV9 to TRBJ2-1; the D is unclear. The CDR3 runs to 15 residues. The germline V gene has CDR1 SGDLS and CDR2 YYNGEE. The ends were cut back, 2 bases at V and 4 bases at J, with 13 bases in the middle. The CDR3 region is CASSVAQNFYNEQFF. The CDR3 nucleotides read TGTGCCAGCAGCGTGGCGCAGAACTTTTACAATGAGCAGTTCTTC.

V and J are TRBV13 and TRBJ2-1; possible D gene TRBD1, 6 bases. CDR3 size: 15 residues. Trimming shortened V by 2 bases and J by 6 bases, and 14 bases separated the two germline ends. The germline V gene encodes CDR1 PRHDT and CDR2 FYEKMQ (reference sequence). As DNA, the CDR3 is TGTGCCAGCAGCTTAATACAGGGTGGGACCAATGAGCAGTTCTTC. Amino acids: CASSLIQGGTNEQFF.

This clone was detected only a few times. The chain has TRBV19 and TRBJ1-5; 7 nucleotides line up with TRBD1. The CDR3 length is 14 residues. Germline V CDR1 and CDR2: LNHDA, SQIVND (reference sequence). J was trimmed by 4 bases and V by 5 bases; bases with no gene match: 5. The CDR3 DNA reads as TGTGCCAGTAGTTCGACAGGGATAAATCAGCCCCAGCATTTT. This codes for CASSSTGINQPQHF.

The DNA for the CDR3 is TGTGCCAGCAGTGAAGGCCTTGAACCTCAAGAGACCCAGTACTTC. Translating gives CASSEGLEPQETQYF. The chain employs TRBV2 and TRBJ2-5; D gene ambiguous. Germline loops: CDR1 SNHLY, CDR2 FYNNEI. V lost 1 base and J lost 2, with 11 bases in between. The CDR3 loop spans 15 amino acids.

The chain employs TRBV29-1 and TRBJ2-5, with D hard to call. The V gene lost 4 bases and the J gene lost 1 base, with 13 bases spanning the gap. This CDR3 spans 14 amino acids. Germline CDR1 and CDR2: SQVTM and ANQGSEA. CDR3 DNA: TGCAGCGTTGTCTTGGCAGAACCCCAAGAGACCCAGTACTTC. This translates into CSVVLAEPQETQYF.

The chain employs TRBV4-1 and TRBJ2-2, with TRBD2 as a possible D gene (6 bases). Germline CDR1 is MGHRA and CDR2 is YSYEKL. The germline V and J ends were trimmed by 1 base and 4 bases, with 10 bases remaining between them. The CDR3 contains 15 residues. The CDR3 coding sequence is TGCGCCAGCAGCCAAGTTAGCGGCCTCACCGGGGAGCTGTTTTTT. Protein product: CASSQVSGLTGELFF.

The chain carries TRBV7-9 and TRBJ2-1; D remains ambiguous. The CDR3 has 14 amino acids. CDR1 SEHNR and CDR2 FQNEAQ come from the germline V gene (reference sequence). Trimming removed 8 bases at V and 3 bases at J, with 14 bases between. The CDR3 sequence is CASRGQPFYNEQFF. The CDR3 nucleotides read TGTGCCAGCCGCGGCCAACCGTTCTACAATGAGCAGTTCTTC. The variable domain in full, completed from reference TRBV7-9 and TRBJ2-1, reads DTGVSQNPRHKITKRGQNVTFRCDPISEHNRLYWYRQTLGQGPEFLTYFQNEAQLEKSRLLSDRFSAERPKGSFSTLEIQRTEQGDSAMYLCASRGQPFYNEQFFGPGTRLTVL.

The chain uses TRBV19 and TRBJ2-5, with TRBD2 identical over 9 bases. Germline CDR1 reads LNHDA; CDR2 reads SQIVND (reference sequence). With V trimmed by 3 bases and J by 2 bases, 7 bases remained unmatched. The CDR3 has 16 residues. CDR3 nucleotide sequence: TGTGCCAGTAGTATTGCGGCTAGCGGGACACAAGAGACCCAGTACTTC. Translating gives CASSIAASGTQETQYF.

The chain is built from TRBV29-1 and TRBJ2-3; D uncertain. The CDR3 sequence is 14 residues long. V lost 0 bases and J lost 4, with 11 bases in between. Per the germline V gene, CDR1 is SQVTM and CDR2 is ANQGSEA. DNA for the CDR3: TGCAGCGTTGAAGAAATGTCAGGACCAGATACGCAGTATTTT. It codes for CSVEEMSGPDTQYF.

This rearrangement joins TRBV19 to TRBJ2-2; D unclear. With 1 base removed from V and 2 bases from J, the gap between germline ends came to 5 bases. Per germline, CDR1 LNHDA and CDR2 SQIVND (reference sequence). The CDR3 sequence is 14 residues long. CDR3 nucleotides: TGTGCCAGTAGTATAGTAGATAACACCGGGGAGCTGTTTTTT. Translated, it gives CASSIVDNTGELFF.

The sample holds a few counts of this clone. This chain connects TRBV7-2 to TRBJ2-2, with 8 bases matching TRBD2. The germline V gene has CDR1 SGHTA and CDR2 FQGNSA. This CDR3 region has 16 residues. Trimming took 3 bases from V and 5 from J; bases not matched to a gene: 8. The CDR3 region has the DNA TGTGCCAGCAGCTTGACCGGGACTAGGGGGACCGGGGAGCTGTTTTTT. Its protein is CASSLTGTRGTGELFF.

This chain connects TRBV5-1 to TRBJ1-1, with TRBD1 as a possible D gene (6 bases). CDR1 is SGHRS, CDR2 YFSETQ, per germline. The CDR3 contains 16 residues. V was clipped by 0 bases and J by 4 bases, with 16 bases between them. CDR3 residues: CASSLVVTGQGTEAFF. In DNA form, the CDR3 reads TGCGCCAGCAGCTTGGTTGTTACAGGGCAGGGCACTGAAGCTTTCTTT.